This T cell receptor beta chain was captured in a study of blood T cell repertoires in COVID-19. On the study more broadly: Material from acute and convalescent COVID-19 was sourced from the United States, Italy and Spain.

Looked up from germline, CDR1 is SGHTA and CDR2 is FQGNSA. This CDR3 region has 16 residues. With 5 bases clipped from V and 3 bases from J, the junction kept 9 bases outside the gene matches. This clone turned up a few times. As processed by the authors: Estimates of nucleated cell counts were drawn from the amplification of reference gene primers. Here immunoSEQ multiplex PCR was the method, and the copy in TCRdb shows in-frame clones only, minus some. V, J and clone size are taken as reported in that table, and D and trimming were inferred from the DNA itself. The data show more than 150,000 clones, about 86% seen once.

The receptor comes from a man aged 65-85 years with active or convalescent COVID-19. The sample taken for sequencing was peripheral blood. This rearrangement joins TRBV7-2 to TRBJ2-4; 8 nucleotides align to TRBD1. The CDR3, as DNA: TGTGCCAGCAGCCACACCCCGACAGGGGTCAAAAACATTCAGTACTTC. Protein sequence: CASSHTPTGVKNIQYF.